A selection of T cell receptor beta chains follows, all from one sample in a study of blood T cell repertoires in COVID-19. Some clones are missing from TCRdb's copy, which holds only in-frame ones; the method was immunoSEQ multiplex PCR. Of around 65,000 clones in the sample, about 84% were seen once. Sequencing was performed on peripheral blood. The origin of the receptors is a human donor in a cohort sampled during active COVID-19. Both conserved end residues are part of each CDR3. Fields, in order: V gene, D gene, clone size, J gene, CDR3 DNA, CDR3 protein. The D gene is left open where the match is weak. Size tells how often a clone was seen (once, few, many) or the class of an expanded clone, and some rows leave it out.

V gene: TRBV28; D gene: TRBD1; clone size: NA; J gene: TRBJ2-7; CDR3 DNA: TGTGCCAGCACCCCCCCAGCGGGACAGGGGGGCTCCTCCTACGAGCAGTACTTC; CDR3 protein: CASTPPAGQGGSSYEQYF
V gene: TRBV15; D gene: NA; clone size: NA; J gene: TRBJ1-5; CDR3 DNA: TGTGCCACCAGCATGGGGGGATCGCCCAATCAGCCCCAGCATTTT; CDR3 protein: CATSMGGSPNQPQHF
V gene: TRBV11-3; D gene: NA; clone size: NA; J gene: TRBJ2-5; CDR3 DNA: TGTGCCAGCAGCTCCCAGGGTGAGACCCAGTACTTC; CDR3 protein: CASSSQGETQYF
V gene: TRBV3-1/TRBV3-2; D gene: NA; clone size: NA; J gene: TRBJ1-4; CDR3 DNA: TGTGCCAGCAGCCGGTCGGGGGATGAAAAACTGTTTTTT; CDR3 protein: CASSRSGDEKLFF
V gene: TRBV18; D gene: NA; clone size: NA; J gene: TRBJ1-1; CDR3 DNA: TGTGCCAGCTCACCCTCTATTATACGGGGTACGAACACTGAAGCTTTCTTT; CDR3 protein: CASSPSIIRGTNTEAFF
V gene: TRBV5-4; D gene: TRBD1; clone size: NA; J gene: TRBJ2-5; CDR3 DNA: TGTGCCAGCAGCTCTATGGGACAGCCTAAAGAGACCCAGTACTTC; CDR3 protein: CASSSMGQPKETQYF
V gene: TRBV12-3/TRBV12-4; D gene: NA; clone size: NA; J gene: TRBJ1-1; CDR3 DNA: TGTGCCAGCAGTTTACTTCGGACTGATGAAGCTTTCTTT; CDR3 protein: CASSLLRTDEAFF
V gene: TRBV9; D gene: NA; clone size: NA; J gene: TRBJ2-3; CDR3 DNA: TGTGCCAGCAGCGTCTTATGGAGTACAGATACGCAGTATTTT; CDR3 protein: CASSVLWSTDTQYF
V gene: TRBV7-9; D gene: NA; clone size: NA; J gene: TRBJ1-1; CDR3 DNA: TGTGCCAGCAGCTCCGAGGAACGGGAAGCTTTCTTT; CDR3 protein: CASSSEEREAFF
V gene: TRBV4-1; D gene: TRBD1; clone size: NA; J gene: TRBJ1-1; CDR3 DNA: TGCGCCAGCAGCCCCCGGGACAGGGGGCTGGGTGTTAGTGAAGCTTTCTTT; CDR3 protein: CASSPRDRGLGVSEAFF
V gene: TRBV6-5; D gene: TRBD1; clone size: NA; J gene: TRBJ1-1; CDR3 DNA: TGTGCCAGCGAAAGGGGGCGGGGGAACACTGAAGCTTTCTTT; CDR3 protein: CASERGRGNTEAFF
V gene: TRBV5-8; D gene: TRBD1; clone size: NA; J gene: TRBJ2-1; CDR3 DNA: TGTGCCAGCAGCACCAAAGGAGCCGGGACAGGGATTCGGGAGCAGTTCTTC; CDR3 protein: CASSTKGAGTGIREQFF
V gene: TRBV6-6; D gene: TRBD1; clone size: NA; J gene: TRBJ1-3; CDR3 DNA: TGTGCCAGCAGCACCTACAGGGGTTCGGGAAACACCATATATTTT; CDR3 protein: CASSTYRGSGNTIYF
V gene: TRBV9; D gene: NA; clone size: NA; J gene: TRBJ2-1; CDR3 DNA: TGTGCCAGCAGCGTAGACAGCGGTACTAGTCGGAATGAGCAGTTCTTC; CDR3 protein: CASSVDSGTSRNEQFF
V gene: TRBV18; D gene: NA; clone size: NA; J gene: TRBJ1-1; CDR3 DNA: TGTGCCAGCTCACAAGGGGAGAACACTGAAGCTTTCTTT; CDR3 protein: CASSQGENTEAFF
V gene: TRBV6-5; D gene: NA; clone size: NA; J gene: TRBJ1-2; CDR3 DNA: TGTGCCAGCAGTTACTCGGGGGGGGATAACTATGGCTACACCTTC; CDR3 protein: CASSYSGGDNYGYTF
V gene: TRBV19; D gene: NA; clone size: once; J gene: TRBJ2-3; CDR3 DNA: TGTGCCAGTAGTAATCGGGGGAACACCGGCACAGATACGCAGTATTTT; CDR3 protein: CASSNRGNTGTDTQYF
V gene: TRBV24-1; D gene: TRBD2; clone size: few; J gene: TRBJ2-2; CDR3 DNA: TGTGCCACCAGTGATTTGGCGGGGGACACCGGGGAGCTGTTTTTT; CDR3 protein: CATSDLAGDTGELFF
V gene: TRBV6-6; D gene: NA; clone size: NA; J gene: TRBJ1-1; CDR3 DNA: TGTGCCAGCATCCCACAGGGACGGGTCACTGAAGCTTTCTTT; CDR3 protein: CASIPQGRVTEAFF
V gene: TRBV7-2; D gene: NA; clone size: NA; J gene: TRBJ1-5; CDR3 DNA: TGTGCCAGCAGCACGGACAGCTCAAATCAGCCCCAGCATTTT; CDR3 protein: CASSTDSSNQPQHF
V gene: TRBV10-3; D gene: NA; clone size: NA; J gene: TRBJ2-1; CDR3 DNA: TGTGCCATCAGTGACTACCAGGCTTCCTACAATGAGCAGTTCTTC; CDR3 protein: CAISDYQASYNEQFF
V gene: TRBV6-6; D gene: NA; clone size: NA; J gene: TRBJ2-2; CDR3 DNA: TGTGCCAGCAGCTACGAGGGGGGGCCCGGGGAGCTGTTTTTT; CDR3 protein: CASSYEGGPGELFF
V gene: TRBV7-2; D gene: NA; clone size: NA; J gene: TRBJ2-3; CDR3 DNA: TGTGCCAGCAGCTATGGGCTACGAGATACGCAGTATTTT; CDR3 protein: CASSYGLRDTQYF
V gene: TRBV7-3; D gene: NA; clone size: NA; J gene: TRBJ1-1; CDR3 DNA: TGTGCCAGCAGCTCCCAGGGTATGAACACTGAAGCTTTCTTT; CDR3 protein: CASSSQGMNTEAFF
V gene: TRBV12-3/TRBV12-4; D gene: NA; clone size: NA; J gene: TRBJ1-2; CDR3 DNA: TGTGCCAGCAGTAGAGGAGATGGCTACACCTTC; CDR3 protein: CASSRGDGYTF
V gene: TRBV6-2/TRBV6-3; D gene: NA; clone size: NA; J gene: TRBJ2-7; CDR3 DNA: TGTGCCAGCAGTCGTGTCTACGAGCAGTACTTC; CDR3 protein: CASSRVYEQYF
V gene: TRBV7-3; D gene: TRBD2; clone size: once; J gene: TRBJ2-7; CDR3 DNA: TGTGCCAGCAGCAGGGATAGCGGGGGCCACGAGCAGTACTTC; CDR3 protein: CASSRDSGGHEQYF
V gene: TRBV9; D gene: NA; clone size: NA; J gene: TRBJ2-7; CDR3 DNA: TGTGCCAGCAGCCCCCCTAAGCCCCGTGGCTCCTACGAGCAGTACTTC; CDR3 protein: CASSPPKPRGSYEQYF
V gene: TRBV2; D gene: NA; clone size: NA; J gene: TRBJ1-2; CDR3 DNA: TGTGCCAGCAGGGCGGGGGTGTATAACTATGGCTACACCTTC; CDR3 protein: CASRAGVYNYGYTF
V gene: TRBV2; D gene: NA; clone size: few; J gene: TRBJ1-5; CDR3 DNA: TGTGCCAGCAGCGGGGGCAATCAGCCCCAGCATTTT; CDR3 protein: CASSGGNQPQHF
V gene: TRBV7-8; D gene: TRBD1; clone size: NA; J gene: TRBJ1-2; CDR3 DNA: TGTGCCAGCAGCCAACCCGGGACAGATACTAACTATGGCTACACCTTC; CDR3 protein: CASSQPGTDTNYGYTF
V gene: TRBV9; D gene: TRBD2; clone size: NA; J gene: TRBJ2-2; CDR3 DNA: TGTGCCAGCAGCGTAGTGGGAGGGACCCCCGGGGAGCTGTTTTTT; CDR3 protein: CASSVVGGTPGELFF
V gene: TRBV7-3; D gene: NA; clone size: NA; J gene: TRBJ2-3; CDR3 DNA: TGTGCCAGCAGCATCGACACTAGCACAGATACGCAGTATTTT; CDR3 protein: CASSIDTSTDTQYF
V gene: TRBV28; D gene: TRBD1; clone size: NA; J gene: TRBJ1-1; CDR3 DNA: TGTGCCAGCAGTTTACATTCAATGACAGGGACTGAAGCTTTCTTT; CDR3 protein: CASSLHSMTGTEAFF
V gene: TRBV21-1; D gene: NA; clone size: NA; J gene: TRBJ1-5; CDR3 DNA: TGTGCCAGCAGTACGGCCGGGGTCGCGGGCAATCAGCCCCAGCATTTT; CDR3 protein: CASSTAGVAGNQPQHF
V gene: TRBV14; D gene: NA; clone size: NA; J gene: TRBJ2-7; CDR3 DNA: TGTGCCAGCAGCCAACGAACAGGGTTAAACTTCGAGCAGTACTTC; CDR3 protein: CASSQRTGLNFEQYF
V gene: TRBV15; D gene: TRBD2; clone size: NA; J gene: TRBJ2-5; CDR3 DNA: TGTGCCACCAGCATTAGCGGGAGGGGGGAGACCCAGTACTTC; CDR3 protein: CATSISGRGETQYF
V gene: TRBV5-1; D gene: TRBD1; clone size: few; J gene: TRBJ2-3; CDR3 DNA: TGCGCCAGCAGCCGGGGACAGGGTGGCACAGATACGCAGTATTTT; CDR3 protein: CASSRGQGGTDTQYF
V gene: TRBV5-5; D gene: TRBD1; clone size: NA; J gene: TRBJ1-5; CDR3 DNA: TGTGCCAGCAGCCCGACAGGGACCCAGCCCCAGCATTTT; CDR3 protein: CASSPTGTQPQHF
V gene: TRBV4-3; D gene: NA; clone size: NA; J gene: TRBJ2-7; CDR3 DNA: TGCGCCAGCAGCCAAGATAGGAGAGCCTACGAGCAGTACTTC; CDR3 protein: CASSQDRRAYEQYF
V gene: TRBV9; D gene: NA; clone size: NA; J gene: TRBJ2-2; CDR3 DNA: TGTGCCAGCAACGTAGGAGGGACTTCCACCGGGGAGCTGTTTTTT; CDR3 protein: CASNVGGTSTGELFF
V gene: TRBV11-2; D gene: TRBD1; clone size: NA; J gene: TRBJ1-5; CDR3 DNA: TGTGCCAGCAGCTTGGACAGGGGACAGCCCCAGCATTTT; CDR3 protein: CASSLDRGQPQHF
V gene: TRBV12-5; D gene: NA; clone size: few; J gene: TRBJ1-1; CDR3 DNA: TGTGCTAGTGGTTTGGTACGTACAGGGAACACTGAAGCTTTCTTT; CDR3 protein: CASGLVRTGNTEAFF
V gene: TRBV6-5; D gene: TRBD2; clone size: NA; J gene: TRBJ2-1; CDR3 DNA: TGTGCCAGCAGGACTAGCGGGGGCAAAAATGAGCAGTTCTTC; CDR3 protein: CASRTSGGKNEQFF
V gene: TRBV5-1; D gene: NA; clone size: NA; J gene: TRBJ2-2; CDR3 DNA: TGCGCCAGCAGCTTTACTTTGAACACCGGGGAGCTGTTTTTT; CDR3 protein: CASSFTLNTGELFF
V gene: TRBV18; D gene: NA; clone size: NA; J gene: TRBJ2-2; CDR3 DNA: TGTGCCAGCTCACCAGATCTAGCCTGGGCCGGGGAGCTGTTTTTT; CDR3 protein: CASSPDLAWAGELFF
V gene: TRBV18; D gene: NA; clone size: NA; J gene: TRBJ2-7; CDR3 DNA: TGTGCCAGCTCACCGAACCGGGACGAGCAGTACTTC; CDR3 protein: CASSPNRDEQYF
V gene: TRBV5-8; D gene: NA; clone size: NA; J gene: TRBJ2-4; CDR3 DNA: TGTGCCAGCAGCCCGCACGGAGCCAAAAACATTCAGTACTTC; CDR3 protein: CASSPHGAKNIQYF
V gene: TRBV2; D gene: NA; clone size: once; J gene: TRBJ1-2; CDR3 DNA: TGTGCCAGCAGTACCTACAGGGTTTCTAACTATGGCTACACCTTC; CDR3 protein: CASSTYRVSNYGYTF
V gene: TRBV5-1; D gene: TRBD1; clone size: NA; J gene: TRBJ2-7; CDR3 DNA: TGCGCCAGCAGCTTGGGACAGGGGGTGGATTACGAGCAGTACTTC; CDR3 protein: CASSLGQGVDYEQYF
V gene: TRBV6-6; D gene: TRBD1; clone size: few; J gene: TRBJ1-1; CDR3 DNA: TGTGCCAGCAGAGAACAGGGGGCGATCTCTGAAGCTTTCTTT; CDR3 protein: CASREQGAISEAFF
V gene: TRBV18; D gene: NA; clone size: NA; J gene: TRBJ2-1; CDR3 DNA: TGTGCCAGCTCACCCCAATCAGTCCAGTACAATGAGCAGTTCTTC; CDR3 protein: CASSPQSVQYNEQFF
V gene: TRBV27; D gene: TRBD2; clone size: NA; J gene: TRBJ2-7; CDR3 DNA: TGTGCCAGCAGTCCCTTCGGACTAGCGGGGGGGCAGATCGAGCAGTACTTC; CDR3 protein: CASSPFGLAGGQIEQYF
V gene: TRBV7-8; D gene: NA; clone size: NA; J gene: TRBJ1-2; CDR3 DNA: TGTGCCAGCAGCTTAGCAGTAGCCCCGGGGAGCTATGGCTACACCTTC; CDR3 protein: CASSLAVAPGSYGYTF
V gene: TRBV18; D gene: NA; clone size: NA; J gene: TRBJ1-2; CDR3 DNA: TGTGCCAGCTCACCTTATCCAGGGGCCTTTGGGGGCTACACCTTC; CDR3 protein: CASSPYPGAFGGYTF
V gene: TRBV5-1; D gene: TRBD2; clone size: NA; J gene: TRBJ2-1; CDR3 DNA: TGCGCCAGCAGCTTTGCGCCCGGGGGGGCCTTGGAGCAGTTCTTC; CDR3 protein: CASSFAPGGALEQFF
V gene: TRBV4-1; D gene: NA; clone size: NA; J gene: TRBJ2-2; CDR3 DNA: TGCGCCAGCAGCCAAGGTGACACGAACACCGGGGAGCTGTTTTTT; CDR3 protein: CASSQGDTNTGELFF
V gene: TRBV15; D gene: TRBD2; clone size: once; J gene: TRBJ2-3; CDR3 DNA: TGTGCCACCAGCAGGACTAAGACAGGGACTAGCGGCACAGATACGCAGTATTTT; CDR3 protein: CATSRTKTGTSGTDTQYF